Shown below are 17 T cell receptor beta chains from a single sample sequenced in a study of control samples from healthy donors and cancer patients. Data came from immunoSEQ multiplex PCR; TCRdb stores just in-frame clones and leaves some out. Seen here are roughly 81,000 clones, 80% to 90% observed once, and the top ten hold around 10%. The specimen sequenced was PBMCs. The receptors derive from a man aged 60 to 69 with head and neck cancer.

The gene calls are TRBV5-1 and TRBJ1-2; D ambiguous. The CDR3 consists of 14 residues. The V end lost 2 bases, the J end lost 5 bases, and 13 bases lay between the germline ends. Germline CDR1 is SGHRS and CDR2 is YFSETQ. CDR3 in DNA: TGCGCCAGCAGCTTAGATGGAGGTTTATATGGCTACACCTTC. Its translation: CASSLDGGLYGYTF. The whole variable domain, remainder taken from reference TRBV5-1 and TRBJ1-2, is KAGVTQTPRYLIKTRGQQVTLSCSPISGHRSVSWYQQTPGQGLQFLFEYFSETQRNKGNFPGRFSGRQFSNSRSEMNVSTLELGDSALYLCASSLDGGLYGYTFGSGTRLTVV.

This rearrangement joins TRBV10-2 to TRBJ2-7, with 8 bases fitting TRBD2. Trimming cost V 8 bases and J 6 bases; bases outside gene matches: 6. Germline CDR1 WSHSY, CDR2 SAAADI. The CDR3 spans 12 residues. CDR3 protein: CASAGGGLEQYF. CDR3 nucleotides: TGCGCCAGCGCCGGGGGGGGTCTCGAGCAGTACTTC.

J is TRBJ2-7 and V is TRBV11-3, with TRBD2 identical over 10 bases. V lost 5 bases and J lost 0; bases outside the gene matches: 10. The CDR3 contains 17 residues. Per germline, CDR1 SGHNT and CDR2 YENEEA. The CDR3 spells CASSPWWTSGRSYEQYF. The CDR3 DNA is TGTGCCAGCAGCCCATGGTGGACTAGCGGCCGCTCCTACGAGCAGTACTTC.

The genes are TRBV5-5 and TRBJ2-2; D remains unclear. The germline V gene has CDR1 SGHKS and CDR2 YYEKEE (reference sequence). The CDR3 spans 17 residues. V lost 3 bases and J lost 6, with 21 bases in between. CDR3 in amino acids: CASSSRSLGSIAGELFF. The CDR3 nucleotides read TGTGCCAGCAGCTCCCGTTCCCTAGGGTCGATTGCCGGGGAGCTGTTTTTT.

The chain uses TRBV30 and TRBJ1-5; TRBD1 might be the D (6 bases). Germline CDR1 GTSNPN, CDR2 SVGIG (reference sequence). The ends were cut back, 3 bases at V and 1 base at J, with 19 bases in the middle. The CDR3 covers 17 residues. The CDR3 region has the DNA TGTGCCTGGAGCTTCCGCCAGGGGAAGGGCAGCAATCAGCCCCAGCATTTT. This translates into CAWSFRQGKGSNQPQHF.

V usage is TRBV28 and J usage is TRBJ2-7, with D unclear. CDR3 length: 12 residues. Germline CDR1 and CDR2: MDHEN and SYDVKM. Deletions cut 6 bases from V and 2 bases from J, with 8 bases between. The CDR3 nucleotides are TGTGCCAGCAGCACCCCCCCCTACGAGCAGTACTTC. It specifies CASSTPPYEQYF.

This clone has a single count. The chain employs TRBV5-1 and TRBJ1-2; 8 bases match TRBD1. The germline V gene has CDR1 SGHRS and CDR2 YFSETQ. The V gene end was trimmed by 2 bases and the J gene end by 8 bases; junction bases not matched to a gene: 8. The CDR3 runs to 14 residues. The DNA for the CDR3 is TGCGCCAGCAGCTTCCCCGGGACAGGCGGCGGCTACACCTTC. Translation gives CASSFPGTGGGYTF. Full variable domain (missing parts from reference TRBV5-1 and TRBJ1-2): KAGVTQTPRYLIKTRGQQVTLSCSPISGHRSVSWYQQTPGQGLQFLFEYFSETQRNKGNFPGRFSGRQFSNSRSEMNVSTLELGDSALYLCASSFPGTGGGYTFGSGTRLTVV.

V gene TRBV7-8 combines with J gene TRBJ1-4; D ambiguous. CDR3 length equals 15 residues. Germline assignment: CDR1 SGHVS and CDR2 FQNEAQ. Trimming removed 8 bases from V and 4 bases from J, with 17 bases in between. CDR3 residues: CASYPDRTRNEKLFF. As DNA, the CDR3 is TGTGCCAGCTACCCAGATCGAACGCGTAATGAAAAACTGTTTTTT.

CDR3 nucleotide sequence: TGTGCCAGCACCCTTCCCCTGCGTCAGAGAGGGAGGACCACGCGGTGGACGCAGTATTTT. Translating gives CASTLPLRQRGRTTRWTQYF. The V and J genes are TRBV28 and TRBJ2-3; D might be TRBD2 (6 bases). CDR1 is MDHEN, CDR2 SYDVKM, per germline. The CDR3 runs to 20 residues. The V end lost 7 bases, the J end lost 9 bases, and 38 bases lay between the germline ends.

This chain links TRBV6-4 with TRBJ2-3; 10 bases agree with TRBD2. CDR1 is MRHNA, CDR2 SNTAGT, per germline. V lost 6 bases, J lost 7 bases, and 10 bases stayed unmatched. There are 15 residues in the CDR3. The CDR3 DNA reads TGTGCCAGCAGCCAACTAGCGGGGAGTGGGAATACGCAGTATTTT. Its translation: CASSQLAGSGNTQYF.

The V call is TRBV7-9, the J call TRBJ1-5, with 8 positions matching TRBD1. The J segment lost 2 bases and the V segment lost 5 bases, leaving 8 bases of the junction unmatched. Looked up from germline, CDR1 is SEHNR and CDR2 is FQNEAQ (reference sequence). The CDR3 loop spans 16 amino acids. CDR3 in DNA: TGTGCCAGCAGCCTCGAGGACAGGGTTGGCAATCAGCCCCAGCATTTT. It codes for CASSLEDRVGNQPQHF.

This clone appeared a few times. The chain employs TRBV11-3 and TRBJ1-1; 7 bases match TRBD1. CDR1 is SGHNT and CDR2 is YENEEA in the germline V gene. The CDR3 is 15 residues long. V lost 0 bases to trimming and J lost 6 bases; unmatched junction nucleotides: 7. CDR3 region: CASSLEGGGKSEAFF. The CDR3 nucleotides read TGTGCCAGCAGCTTAGAAGGAGGGGGCAAGTCTGAAGCTTTCTTT.

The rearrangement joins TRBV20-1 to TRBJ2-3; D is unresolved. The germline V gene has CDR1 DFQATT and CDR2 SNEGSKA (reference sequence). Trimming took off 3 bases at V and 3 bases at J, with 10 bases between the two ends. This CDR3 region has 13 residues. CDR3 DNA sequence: TGCAGTGCTAGTACAGCGAGGACAGATACGCAGTATTTT. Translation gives CSASTARTDTQYF.

In DNA form, the CDR3 reads TGTGCCAGCAGCAAAGCAAGACAGGAGGAGACCCAGTACTTC. Translating gives CASSKARQEETQYF. The chain couples TRBV21-1 to TRBJ2-5; the D segment call TRBD1 is taken from the table without a DNA check. TRBV21-1 is flagged as a pseudogene. CDR3 length equals 14 residues.

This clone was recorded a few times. DNA for the CDR3: TGTGCCAGCAGTTATGGATACTATGGCTACACCTTC. This sequence encodes CASSYGYYGYTF. The chain links TRBV6-2 or TRBV6-3 to TRBJ1-2; no clear D gene. V lost 3 bases and J lost 3, with 5 bases in between. Germline CDR1 reads MNHEY; CDR2 reads SVGEGT. This CDR3 spans 12 amino acids.

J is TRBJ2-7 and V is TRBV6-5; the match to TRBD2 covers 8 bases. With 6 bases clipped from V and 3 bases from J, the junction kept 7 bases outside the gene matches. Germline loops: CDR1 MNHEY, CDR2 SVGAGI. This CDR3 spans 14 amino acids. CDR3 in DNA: TGTGCCAGCAGCCACGGGGGGGAAAGCTACGAGCAGTACTTC. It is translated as CASSHGGESYEQYF.

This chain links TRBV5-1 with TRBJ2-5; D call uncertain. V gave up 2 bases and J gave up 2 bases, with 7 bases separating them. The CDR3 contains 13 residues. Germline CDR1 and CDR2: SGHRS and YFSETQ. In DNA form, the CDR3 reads TGCGCCAGCAGCTTCTTAATACAAGAGACCCAGTACTTC. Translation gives CASSFLIQETQYF.